This paragraph reports one T cell receptor (beta chain). Its antigen is unknown. Per-base quality was not reported, and no clone a single base away is much larger than it. The treatment or condition label, read with the paper, signifies: live attenuated yellow fever vaccine strain. PBMCs were isolated from peripheral blood using a standard Ficoll-Paque protocol. CD4 and CD8 T-cell fractions were isolated with Dynabeads CD4 and CD8 positive selection kits. TriZol was used to extract RNA from bulk PBMCs, from CD4 and CD8 fractions, and from dextramer-positive and dextramer-negative fractions. TCRdb shows the sequencer as Illumina NovaSeq 6000. TCR cDNA was synthesized by 5'RACE template switching, which introduced a universal primer site and unique molecular identifiers. Priming for cDNA synthesis came from both the TCR alpha and TCR beta constant segments. Libraries were amplified in two PCR steps, with sample barcodes and sequencing adapters added in the second step. Sequencing of libraries was done on Illumina HiSeq 2500 (2x100 bp) or NovaSeq (2x150 bp). From the authors' description of their analysis: Reads were demultiplexed and collapsed into UMI consensus sequences with MIGEC, and V(D)J alignment was performed with MiXCR. Clonotypes responding to the vaccine were identified with edgeR on replicate PBMC samples, with the criteria of FDR below 0.01 and a log2 fold change above 5 up to day 15. Bulk clonotypes were assigned CD4 or CD8 identity according to which sequenced CD4 or CD8 repertoire held them at higher abundance. The public reads were reanalyzed by TCRdb: fastp trimming at Q25, MiXCR alignment, in-frame beta chains only. Under each unique CDR3 protein, matching rows form one entry showing the most common genes and DNA. TCRdb's processing, not the authors' own work, is the source of the V and J calls. This sample lists hundreds of thousands of distinct CDR3 sequences; 9.5% to 15% were detected once. In total, the top ten clones hold 2.5% to 4% of the sample.

The data belong to a study of T cells after yellow fever vaccination (dated by TCRdb to the late 2010s). Study-wide context: The SMART-Seq v4 Ultra Low Input RNA kit was used to prepare libraries from fractions with low cell numbers. Bulk PBMC replicates and cell subsets were isolated from blood drawn at multiple timepoints before and after both primary and secondary immunization. Two healthy male donors, one aged 18 to 30 and one aged 30 to 40 years, made up the cohort. To follow T-cell clones before and after primary and booster YFV17D yellow fever vaccination, bulk TCR alpha and beta repertoires were sequenced over time. Paper-wide results and their limitations: Computational filtering was needed because FACS-sorted repertoires could contain abundant contaminating clonotypes from the bulk population. The study included only a couple of donors, which limits how far the findings can be generalized. A small fraction of clonotypes showed up in both the CD4 and CD8 compartments, probably as a result of convergent recombination. After the booster, most clones that had expanded after primary vaccination were detected again (about 95% of CD4 and 70% to 90% of CD8), suggesting broad maintenance of memory. The secondary T-cell response was found to be weaker but faster than the primary response, with a peak reached on day 5 rather than on day 15.

The CDR1 and CDR2 encoded by the germline V gene (reference sequence) are LGHDT and YNNKEL. The cysteine opens and the phenylalanine closes a CDR3 of 14 amino acids. Of all the DNA, just the CDR3 is kept, 42 bases in frame from base 1. Germline trimming: 4 bases from V, 9 bases from J; junction bases outside gene matches: 6. This sample comprised CD4+ T cells sorted from PBMCs, obtained 15 days after the yellow fever booster vaccination. The receptor chain draws on TRBV3-1 and TRBJ1-6, with 7 bases matching TRBD1. The sequence was obtained from a man aged 18 to 35 who received the YFV17D yellow fever vaccine. The nucleotide sequence is TGTGCCAGCAGCCTCCGGGACAGTCTTTCACCCCTCCACTTT. This sequence encodes CASSLRDSLSPLHF.